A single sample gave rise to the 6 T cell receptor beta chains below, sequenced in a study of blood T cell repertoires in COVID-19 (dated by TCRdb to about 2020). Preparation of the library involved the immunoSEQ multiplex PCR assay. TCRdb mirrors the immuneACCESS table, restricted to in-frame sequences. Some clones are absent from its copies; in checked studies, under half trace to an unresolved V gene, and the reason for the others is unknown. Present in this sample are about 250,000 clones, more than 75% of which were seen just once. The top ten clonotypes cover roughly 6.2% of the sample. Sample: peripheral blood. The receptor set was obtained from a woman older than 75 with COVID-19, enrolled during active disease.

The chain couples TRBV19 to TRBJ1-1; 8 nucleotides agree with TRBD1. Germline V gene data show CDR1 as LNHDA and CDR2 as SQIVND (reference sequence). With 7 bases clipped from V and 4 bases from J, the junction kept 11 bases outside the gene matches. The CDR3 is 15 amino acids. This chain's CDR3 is CASTKTGEGGTEAFF. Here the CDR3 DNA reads TGTGCCAGTACCAAGACAGGGGAGGGTGGCACTGAAGCTTTCTTT. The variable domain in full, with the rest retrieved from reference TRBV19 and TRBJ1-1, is DGGITQSPKYLFRKEGQNVTLSCEQNLNHDAMYWYRQDPGQGLRLIYYSQIVNDFQKGDIAEGYSVSREKKESFPLTVTSAQKNPTAFYLCASTKTGEGGTEAFFGQGTRLTVV.

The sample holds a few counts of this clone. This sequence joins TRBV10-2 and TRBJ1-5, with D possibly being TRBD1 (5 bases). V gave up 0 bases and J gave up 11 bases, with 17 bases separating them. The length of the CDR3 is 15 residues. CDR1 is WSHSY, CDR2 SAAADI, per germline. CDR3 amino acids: CASSESSTGWGAQHF. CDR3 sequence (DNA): TGCGCCAGCAGTGAGTCCTCAACGGGATGGGGGGCCCAGCATTTT.

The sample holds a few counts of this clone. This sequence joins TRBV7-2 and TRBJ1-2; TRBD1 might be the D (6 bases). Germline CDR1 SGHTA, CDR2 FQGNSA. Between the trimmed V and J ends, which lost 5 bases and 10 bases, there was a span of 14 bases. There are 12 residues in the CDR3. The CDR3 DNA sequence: TGTGCCAGCAGCCCGCGGACAGCGGACTACACCTTC. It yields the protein CASSPRTADYTF.

The CDR3 DNA follows: TGTGCCAGCAGTTACGTCACAGGCGCTGAAGCTTTCTTT. It encodes CASSYVTGAEAFF. V usage is TRBV6-6 and J usage is TRBJ1-1; possible D gene TRBD1, 5 bases. In germline, CDR1 is MNHNY, CDR2 SVGAGI (reference sequence). This CDR3 spans 13 amino acids. V was cut by 2 bases and J by 6 bases, with 10 bases left in between.

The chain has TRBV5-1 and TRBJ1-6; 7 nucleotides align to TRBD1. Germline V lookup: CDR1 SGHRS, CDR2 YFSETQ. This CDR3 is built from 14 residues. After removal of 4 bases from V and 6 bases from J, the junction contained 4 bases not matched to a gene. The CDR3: CASSLGQSNSPLHF. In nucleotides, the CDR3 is TGCGCCAGCAGCCTGGGACAGAGTAATTCACCCCTCCACTTT.

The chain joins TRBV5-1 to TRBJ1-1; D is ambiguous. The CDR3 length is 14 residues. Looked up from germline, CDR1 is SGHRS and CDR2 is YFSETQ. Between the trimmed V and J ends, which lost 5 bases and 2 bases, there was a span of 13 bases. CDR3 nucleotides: TGCGCCAGCAGGCCCGAGGGCCTAAACACTGAAGCTTTCTTT. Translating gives CASRPEGLNTEAFF. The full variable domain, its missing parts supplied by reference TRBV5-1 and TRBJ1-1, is KAGVTQTPRYLIKTRGQQVTLSCSPISGHRSVSWYQQTPGQGLQFLFEYFSETQRNKGNFPGRFSGRQFSNSRSEMNVSTLELGDSALYLCASRPEGLNTEAFFGQGTRLTVV.